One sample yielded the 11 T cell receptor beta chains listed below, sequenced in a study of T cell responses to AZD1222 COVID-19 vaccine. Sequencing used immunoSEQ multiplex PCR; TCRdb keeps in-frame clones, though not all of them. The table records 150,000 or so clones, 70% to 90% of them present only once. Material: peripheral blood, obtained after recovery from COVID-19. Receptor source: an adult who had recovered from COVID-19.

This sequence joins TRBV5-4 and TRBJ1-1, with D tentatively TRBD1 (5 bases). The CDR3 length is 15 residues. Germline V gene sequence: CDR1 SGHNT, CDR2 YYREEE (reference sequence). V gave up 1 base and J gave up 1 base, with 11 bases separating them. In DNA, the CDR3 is TGTGCCAGCAGCTTGCTGCAGGGCACGAACACTGAAGCTTTCTTT. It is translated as CASSLLQGTNTEAFF.

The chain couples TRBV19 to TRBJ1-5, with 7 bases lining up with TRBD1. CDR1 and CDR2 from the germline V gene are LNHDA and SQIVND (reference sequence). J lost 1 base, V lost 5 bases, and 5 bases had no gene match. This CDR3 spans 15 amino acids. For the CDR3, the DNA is TGTGCCAGTAGTGCCGGGACAGCCAGCAATCAGCCCCAGCATTTT. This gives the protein CASSAGTASNQPQHF.

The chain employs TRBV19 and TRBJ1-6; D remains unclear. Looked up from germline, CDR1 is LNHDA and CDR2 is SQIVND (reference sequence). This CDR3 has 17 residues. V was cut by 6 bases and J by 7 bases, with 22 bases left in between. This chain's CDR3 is CASSTYGLAGSNSPLHF. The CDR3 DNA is TGTGCCAGTAGCACATACGGACTGGCTGGGAGCAATTCACCCCTCCACTTT.

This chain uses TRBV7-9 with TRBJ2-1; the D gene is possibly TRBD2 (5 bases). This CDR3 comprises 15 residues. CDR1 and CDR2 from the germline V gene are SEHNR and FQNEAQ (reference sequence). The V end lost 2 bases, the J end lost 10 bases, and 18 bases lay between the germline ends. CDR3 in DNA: TGTGCCAGCAGCTTAATCCCGACTGCATCGGGGGAGCAGTTCTTC. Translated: CASSLIPTASGEQFF. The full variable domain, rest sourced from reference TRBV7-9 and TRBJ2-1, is DTGVSQNPRHKITKRGQNVTFRCDPISEHNRLYWYRQTLGQGPEFLTYFQNEAQLEKSRLLSDRFSAERPKGSFSTLEIQRTEQGDSAMYLCASSLIPTASGEQFFGPGTRLTVL.

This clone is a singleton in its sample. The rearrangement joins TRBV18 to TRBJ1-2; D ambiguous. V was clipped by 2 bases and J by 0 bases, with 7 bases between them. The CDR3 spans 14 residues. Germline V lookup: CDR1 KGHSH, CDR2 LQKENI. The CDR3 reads CASSPNPANYGYTF. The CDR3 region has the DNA TGTGCCAGCTCACCAAACCCAGCTAACTATGGCTACACCTTC.

The CDR3 sequence: CASSSSNFFLARSYEQYF. The CDR3 nucleotides read TGTGCCAGCAGCTCGTCAAACTTTTTCCTGGCCAGATCATACGAGCAGTACTTC. The chain recombines TRBV7-8 with TRBJ2-7; no clear D. CDR1 is SGHVS and CDR2 is FQNEAQ in the germline V gene. CDR3 length equals 18 residues. V was cut by 4 bases and J by 4 bases, with 26 bases left in between.

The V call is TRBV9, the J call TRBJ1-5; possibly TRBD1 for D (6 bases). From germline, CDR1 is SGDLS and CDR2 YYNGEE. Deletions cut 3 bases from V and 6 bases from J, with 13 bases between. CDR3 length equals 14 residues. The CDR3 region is CASSAGQPGQPQHF. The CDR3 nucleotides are TGTGCCAGCAGCGCTGGACAGCCCGGTCAGCCCCAGCATTTT.

The CDR3 loop reads CASSLGGFANTGELFF. DNA of the CDR3: TGTGCCAGCAGCCTCGGGGGTTTCGCGAACACCGGGGAGCTGTTTTTT. The J gene is TRBJ2-2, the V gene TRBV7-3, with D possibly TRBD2 on 6 matching bases. The germline V gene encodes CDR1 SGHTA and CDR2 FQGTGA. The CDR3 has 16 residues. V lost 5 bases and J 0 bases, leaving 13 bases between the germline ends.

CDR3 bases: TGTGCCACCAGTGACTTGTGGGGGTCAGTTCGGGTGACAAACACCATATATTTT. It yields the protein CATSDLWGSVRVTNTIYF. J is TRBJ1-3 and V is TRBV24-1; TRBD1 is a possible D gene (5 bases). Per germline, CDR1 KGHDR and CDR2 SFDVKD. The CDR3 covers 18 residues. The ends were cut back, 4 bases at V and 6 bases at J, with 24 bases in the middle.

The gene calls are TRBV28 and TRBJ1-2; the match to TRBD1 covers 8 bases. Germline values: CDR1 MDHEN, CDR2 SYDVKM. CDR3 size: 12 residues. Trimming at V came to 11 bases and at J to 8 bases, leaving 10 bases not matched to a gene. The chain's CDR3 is CALQGEIGGYTF. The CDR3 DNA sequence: TGTGCCCTACAGGGGGAAATCGGCGGCTACACCTTC.

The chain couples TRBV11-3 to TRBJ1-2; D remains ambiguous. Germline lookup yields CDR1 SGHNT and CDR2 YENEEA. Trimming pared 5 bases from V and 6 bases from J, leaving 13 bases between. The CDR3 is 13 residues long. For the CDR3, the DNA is TGTGCCAGCAGCCCAACTGACACTAATGGCTACACCTTC. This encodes CASSPTDTNGYTF. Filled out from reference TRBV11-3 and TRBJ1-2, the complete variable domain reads EAGVVQSPRYKIIEKKQPVAFWCNPISGHNTLYWYLQNLGQGPELLIRYENEEAVDDSQLPKDRFSAERLKGVDSTLKIQPAELGDSAVYLCASSPTDTNGYTFGSGTRLTVV.